The clone carrying this TCR beta chain was observed a few times. The antigen remains undetermined. Findings and limits, study-wide: Tumor Treg TCRs overlapped most with tumor naive CD4+ cells.

CDR1 SGHTA and CDR2 FQGTGA come from the germline V gene. The CDR3 runs 15 residues. Trimming stripped 1 base from V and 3 bases from J, with 13 bases between. Constant-region reverse primers amplified full-length variable regions, followed by semi-nested Nested Universal Primer A PCR. TCRdb itself ran the 5' RACE reads through MiXCR, one entry per CDR3 protein. The table has tens of thousands of distinct CDR3 sequences, 25% to 30% seen once; the top ten hold roughly 2%. CD25-based Treg depletion was applied to purified naive CD4+ T cells. Sequencing input: naive CD4+ T cells sorted from blood. The subset denotes: naive CD4+ T cells, CD4+CD45RA+CD25-. V gene TRBV7-3 combines with J gene TRBJ2-7; D unresolved. This receptor was identified in a female donor with breast cancer. The CDR3 DNA reads TGTGCCAGCAGCTTAATAGGTGGACGAGACTACGAGCAGTACTTC. Protein: CASSLIGGRDYEQYF.